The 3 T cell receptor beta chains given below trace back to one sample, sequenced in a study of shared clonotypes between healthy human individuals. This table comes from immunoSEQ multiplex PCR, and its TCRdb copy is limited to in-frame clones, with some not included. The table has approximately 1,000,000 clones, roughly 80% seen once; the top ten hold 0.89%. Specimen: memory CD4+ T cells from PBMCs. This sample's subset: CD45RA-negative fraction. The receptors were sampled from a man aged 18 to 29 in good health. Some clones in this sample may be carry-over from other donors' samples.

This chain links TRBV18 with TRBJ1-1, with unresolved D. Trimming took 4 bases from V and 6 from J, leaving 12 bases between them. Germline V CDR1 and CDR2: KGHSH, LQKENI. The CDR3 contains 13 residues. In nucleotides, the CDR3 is TGTGCCAGCTCACATGGGCCTGAGGCTGAAGCTTTCTTT. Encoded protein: CASSHGPEAEAFF.

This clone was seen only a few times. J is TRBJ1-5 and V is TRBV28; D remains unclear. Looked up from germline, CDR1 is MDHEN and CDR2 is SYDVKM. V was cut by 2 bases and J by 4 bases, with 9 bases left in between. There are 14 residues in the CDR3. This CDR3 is CASSLILVNQPQHF. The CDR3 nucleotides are TGTGCCAGCAGTTTAATCCTCGTAAATCAGCCCCAGCATTTT.

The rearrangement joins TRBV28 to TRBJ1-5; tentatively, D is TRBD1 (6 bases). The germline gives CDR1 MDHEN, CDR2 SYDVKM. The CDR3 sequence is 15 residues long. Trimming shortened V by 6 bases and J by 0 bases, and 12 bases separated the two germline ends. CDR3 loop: CASRGTSYSNQPQHF. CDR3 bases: TGTGCCAGCAGAGGGACATCTTATAGCAATCAGCCCCAGCATTTT.